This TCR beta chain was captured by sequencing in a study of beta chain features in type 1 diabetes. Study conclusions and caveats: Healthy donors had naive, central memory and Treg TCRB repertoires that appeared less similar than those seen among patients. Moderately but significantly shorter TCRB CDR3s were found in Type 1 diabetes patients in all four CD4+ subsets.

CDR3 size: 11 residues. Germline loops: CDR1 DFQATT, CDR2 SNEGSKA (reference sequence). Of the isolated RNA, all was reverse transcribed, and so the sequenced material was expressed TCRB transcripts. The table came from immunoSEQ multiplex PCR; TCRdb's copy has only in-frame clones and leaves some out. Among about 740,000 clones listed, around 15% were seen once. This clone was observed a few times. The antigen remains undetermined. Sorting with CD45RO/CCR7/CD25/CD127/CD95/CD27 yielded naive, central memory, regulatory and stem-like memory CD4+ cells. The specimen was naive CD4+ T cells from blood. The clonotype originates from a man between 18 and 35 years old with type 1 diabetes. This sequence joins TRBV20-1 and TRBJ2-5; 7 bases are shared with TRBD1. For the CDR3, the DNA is TGCAGCCTCGTCAGGGGGGAGACCCAGTACTTC. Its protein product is CSLVRGETQYF.